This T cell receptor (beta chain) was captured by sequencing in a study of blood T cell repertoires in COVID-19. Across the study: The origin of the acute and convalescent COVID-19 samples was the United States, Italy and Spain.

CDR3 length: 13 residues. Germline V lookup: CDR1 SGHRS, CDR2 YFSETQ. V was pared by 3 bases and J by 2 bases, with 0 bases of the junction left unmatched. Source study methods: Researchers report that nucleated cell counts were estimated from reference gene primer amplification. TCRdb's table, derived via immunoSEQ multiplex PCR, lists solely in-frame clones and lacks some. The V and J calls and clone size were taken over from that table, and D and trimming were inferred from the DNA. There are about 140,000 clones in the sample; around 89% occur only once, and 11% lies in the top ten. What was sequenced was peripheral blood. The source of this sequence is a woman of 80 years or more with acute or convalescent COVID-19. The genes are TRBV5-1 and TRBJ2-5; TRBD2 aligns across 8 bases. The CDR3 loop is CASSSGGQETQYF. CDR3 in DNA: TGCGCCAGCAGCTCGGGGGGGCAAGAGACCCAGTACTTC.